Listed here are 5 T cell receptor beta chains from one sample, sequenced in a study of spatial heterogeneity in lung cancer (dated by TCRdb to between 2018 and 2020). Overall results and qualifications from the work: The tumor nonsynonymous mutation count correlated with the number of expanded intratumoral alpha and beta TCRs.

The time point label for this specimen denotes: sample taken at primary tumor resection. The library was built by means of 5' RACE. Sequencer: NextSeq 500. The public sequencing data were trimmed at Q25 with fastp and processed into clonotypes with MiXCR by TCRdb, which kept only in-frame beta chains. Every distinct CDR3 protein forms one entry, paired with its most common genes and DNA. This sample lists 11,000 to 15,000 distinct CDR3 sequences; 4% to 5% were detected once. The biggest ten clones account for about a sixth of the sample. These receptors' targets are unknown. This specimen consisted of lung tumor tissue, obtained at surgery. The origin of the receptors is a female donor with early-stage non-small cell lung cancer.

This clonotype occurred many times. This beta chain lies outside the target of a library built for alpha chains; its clone size means little. The chain recombines TRBV6-2 or TRBV6-3 with TRBJ2-5, with 9 bases aligning to TRBD1. CDR1 is MNHEY, CDR2 SVGEGT, per germline. V gave up 7 bases and J gave up 6 bases; unmatched junction bases: 3. The CDR3 sequence is 12 residues long. The CDR3 spells CASKGQGKTQYF. The DNA for the CDR3 is TGTGCCAGCAAAGGACAGGGGAAGACCCAGTACTTC.

This clonotype was counted at least ten times. Because this beta chain is a stray read in a library intended to capture alpha chains, its abundance should not be given much weight. The chain couples TRBV15 to TRBJ1-1; TRBD1 aligns across 12 bases. The ends lost 5 bases at V and 3 bases at J; junction bases unmatched: 7. In germline, CDR1 is LNHNV, CDR2 YYDKDF (reference sequence). This CDR3 comprises 16 residues. The CDR3 here is CATSGRDRGRDTEAFF. In nucleotides, the CDR3 is TGTGCCACCAGCGGCCGGGACAGGGGGCGAGACACTGAAGCTTTCTTT.

This clonotype was seen repeatedly, ten times or more. This beta chain is an unintended read in a library built for alpha chains; its size means little. The chain couples TRBV18 to TRBJ1-1; perhaps TRBD1 as D (5 bases). V lost 3 bases and J lost 8, with 19 bases in between. This CDR3 spans 15 amino acids. The germline V gene encodes CDR1 KGHSH and CDR2 LQKENI. CDR3 nucleotide sequence: TGTGCCAGCTCACCGAAAAGGGACGGCGGGCCCGAAGCTTTCTTT. Amino acid sequence: CASSPKRDGGPEAFF.

This clonotype was seen repeatedly, ten times or more. Because the library targeted alpha chains, this beta chain is an off-target read whose size means little. J is TRBJ2-7 and V is TRBV2; 7 nucleotides match TRBD1. After removal of 7 bases from V and 4 bases from J, the junction contained 7 bases not matched to a gene. Looked up from germline, CDR1 is SNHLY and CDR2 is FYNNEI. CDR3 length: 13 residues. CDR3 DNA sequence: TGTGCCAGCAATAGACAGGGTTCTTACGAGCAGTACTTC. Its translation is CASNRQGSYEQYF.

This clonotype was picked up many times. As an off-target read in a library built for alpha chains, this beta chain has a frequency of little significance. The chain carries TRBV19 and TRBJ1-5; D not resolved. The germline V gene has CDR1 LNHDA and CDR2 SQIVND (reference sequence). The CDR3 has 12 amino acids. V was cut by 6 bases and J by 6 bases, with 9 bases left in between. The CDR3, as DNA: TGTGCCAGTAGCGACCGGGGTCAGCCCCAGCATTTT. Protein sequence: CASSDRGQPQHF.